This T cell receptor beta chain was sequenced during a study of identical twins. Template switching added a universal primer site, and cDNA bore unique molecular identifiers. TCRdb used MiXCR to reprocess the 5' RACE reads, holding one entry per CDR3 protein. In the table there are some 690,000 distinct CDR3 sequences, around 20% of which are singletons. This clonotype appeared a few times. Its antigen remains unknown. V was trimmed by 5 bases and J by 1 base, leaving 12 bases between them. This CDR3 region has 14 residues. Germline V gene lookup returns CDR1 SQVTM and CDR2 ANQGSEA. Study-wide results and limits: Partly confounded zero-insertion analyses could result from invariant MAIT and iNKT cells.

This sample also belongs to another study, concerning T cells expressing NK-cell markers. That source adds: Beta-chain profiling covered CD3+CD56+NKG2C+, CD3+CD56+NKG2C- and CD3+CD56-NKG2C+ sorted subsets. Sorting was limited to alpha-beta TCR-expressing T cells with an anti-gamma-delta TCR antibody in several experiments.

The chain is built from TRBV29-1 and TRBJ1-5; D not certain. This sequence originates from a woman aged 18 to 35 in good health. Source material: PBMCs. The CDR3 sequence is CSVRGLESNQPQHF. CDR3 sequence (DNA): TGCAGCGTTCGGGGTCTCGAAAGCAATCAGCCCCAGCATTTT.